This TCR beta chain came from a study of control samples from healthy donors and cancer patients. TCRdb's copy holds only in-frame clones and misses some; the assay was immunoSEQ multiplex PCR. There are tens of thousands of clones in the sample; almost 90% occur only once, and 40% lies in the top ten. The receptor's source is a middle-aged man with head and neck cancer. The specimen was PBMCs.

The DNA for the CDR3 is TGCGCCAGCAGAGCAGAGGGCTCCTATAATTCACCCCTCCACTTT. It translates to CASRAEGSYNSPLHF. The chain uses TRBV5-1 and TRBJ1-6; D remains ambiguous. From germline, CDR1 is SGHRS and CDR2 YFSETQ. The CDR3 spans 15 residues. With 5 bases removed from V and 0 bases from J, the gap between germline ends came to 9 bases.